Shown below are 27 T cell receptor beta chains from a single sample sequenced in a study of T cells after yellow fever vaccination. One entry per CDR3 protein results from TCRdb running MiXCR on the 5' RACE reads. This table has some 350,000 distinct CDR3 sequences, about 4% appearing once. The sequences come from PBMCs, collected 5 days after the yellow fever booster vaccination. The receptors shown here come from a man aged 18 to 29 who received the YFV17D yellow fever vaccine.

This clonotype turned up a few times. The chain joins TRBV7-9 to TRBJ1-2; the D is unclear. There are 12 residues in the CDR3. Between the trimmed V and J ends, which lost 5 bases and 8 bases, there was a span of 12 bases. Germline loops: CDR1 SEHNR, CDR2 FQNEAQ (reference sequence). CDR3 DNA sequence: TGTGCCAGCAGCCTTATTGTCGGGGGCTACACCTTC. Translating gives CASSLIVGGYTF.

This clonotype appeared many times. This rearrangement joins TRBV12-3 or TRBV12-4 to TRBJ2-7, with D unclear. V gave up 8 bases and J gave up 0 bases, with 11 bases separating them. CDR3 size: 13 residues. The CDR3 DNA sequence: TGTGCCAGCTGGACCCCCCACTCCTACGAGCAGTACTTC. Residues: CASWTPHSYEQYF.

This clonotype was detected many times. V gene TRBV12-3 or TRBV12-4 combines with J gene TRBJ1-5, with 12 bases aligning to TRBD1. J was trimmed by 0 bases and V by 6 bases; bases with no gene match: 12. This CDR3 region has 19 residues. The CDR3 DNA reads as TGTGCCAGCAGGGCCCGGGACAGGGGGCTTGGGTATAGCAATCAGCCCCAGCATTTT. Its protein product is CASRARDRGLGYSNQPQHF.

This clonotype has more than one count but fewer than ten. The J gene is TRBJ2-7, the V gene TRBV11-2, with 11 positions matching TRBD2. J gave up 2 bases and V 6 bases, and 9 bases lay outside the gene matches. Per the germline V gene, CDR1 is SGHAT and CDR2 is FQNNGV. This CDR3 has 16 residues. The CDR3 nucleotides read TGTGCCAGCAGATCATGGGCTAGCGGGGGGACCTACGAGCAGTACTTC. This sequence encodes CASRSWASGGTYEQYF.

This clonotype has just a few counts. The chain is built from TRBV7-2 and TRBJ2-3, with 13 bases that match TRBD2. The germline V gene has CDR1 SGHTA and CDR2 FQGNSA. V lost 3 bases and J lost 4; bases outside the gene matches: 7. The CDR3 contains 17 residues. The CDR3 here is CASSFRLAGGRADTQYF. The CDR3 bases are TGTGCCAGCAGCTTTCGACTAGCGGGGGGTAGGGCAGATACGCAGTATTTT.

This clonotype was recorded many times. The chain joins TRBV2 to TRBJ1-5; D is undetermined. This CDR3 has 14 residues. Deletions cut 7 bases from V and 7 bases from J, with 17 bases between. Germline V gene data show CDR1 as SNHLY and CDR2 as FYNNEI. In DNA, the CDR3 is TGTGCCAGCAAACCCTCGGGGTCTGTCCAGCCCCAGCATTTT. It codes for CASKPSGSVQPQHF.

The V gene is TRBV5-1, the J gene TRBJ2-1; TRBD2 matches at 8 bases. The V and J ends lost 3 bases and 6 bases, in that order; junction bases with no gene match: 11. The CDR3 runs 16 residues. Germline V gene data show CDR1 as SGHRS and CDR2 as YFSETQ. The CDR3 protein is CASSSGRDTATNEQFF. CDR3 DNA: TGCGCCAGCAGCTCCGGGAGGGATACTGCCACCAATGAGCAGTTCTTC.

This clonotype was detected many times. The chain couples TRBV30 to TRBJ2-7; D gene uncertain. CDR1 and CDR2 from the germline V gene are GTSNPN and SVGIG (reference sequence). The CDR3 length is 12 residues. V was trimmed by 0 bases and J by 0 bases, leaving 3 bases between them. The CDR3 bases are TGTGCCTGGAGTGTCAGCTCCTACGAGCAGTACTTC. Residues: CAWSVSSYEQYF.

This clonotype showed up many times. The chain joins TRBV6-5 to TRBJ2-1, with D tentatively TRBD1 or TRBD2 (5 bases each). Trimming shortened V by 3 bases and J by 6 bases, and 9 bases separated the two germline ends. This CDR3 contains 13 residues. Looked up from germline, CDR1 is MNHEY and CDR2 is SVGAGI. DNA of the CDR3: TGTGCCAGCAGTTATTGGGACGGCAATGAGCAGTTCTTC. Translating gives CASSYWDGNEQFF.

In nucleotides, the CDR3 is TGTGCCAGTAGTATAGGCAGGGGTGCCTATGGCTACACCTTC. This translates into CASSIGRGAYGYTF. The J gene is TRBJ1-2, the V gene TRBV19, with D perhaps TRBD1 (6 bases). This CDR3 comprises 14 residues. Trimming took 1 base from V and 4 from J, leaving 10 bases between them. Germline V gene sequence: CDR1 LNHDA, CDR2 SQIVND (reference sequence).

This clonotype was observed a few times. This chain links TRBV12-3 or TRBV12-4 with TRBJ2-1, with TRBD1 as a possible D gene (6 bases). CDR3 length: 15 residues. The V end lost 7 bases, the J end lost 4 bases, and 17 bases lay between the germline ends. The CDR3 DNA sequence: TGTGCCAGCACCTCACGACAGGAAACTTACAATGAGCAGTTCTTC. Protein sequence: CASTSRQETYNEQFF.

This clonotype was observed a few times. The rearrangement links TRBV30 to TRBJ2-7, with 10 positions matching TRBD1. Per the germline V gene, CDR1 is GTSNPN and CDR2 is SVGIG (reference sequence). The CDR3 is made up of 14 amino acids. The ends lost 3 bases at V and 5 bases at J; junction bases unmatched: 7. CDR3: CAWSRGQGRDEQYF. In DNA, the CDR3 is TGTGCCTGGAGCAGGGGACAGGGGCGGGACGAGCAGTACTTC.

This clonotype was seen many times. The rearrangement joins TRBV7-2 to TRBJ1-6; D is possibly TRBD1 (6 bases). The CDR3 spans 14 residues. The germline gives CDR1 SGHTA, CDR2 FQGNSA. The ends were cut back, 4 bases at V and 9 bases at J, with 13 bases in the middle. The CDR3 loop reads CASSWQGIFSPLHF. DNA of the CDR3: TGTGCCAGCAGCTGGCAGGGGATTTTTTCACCCCTCCACTTT.

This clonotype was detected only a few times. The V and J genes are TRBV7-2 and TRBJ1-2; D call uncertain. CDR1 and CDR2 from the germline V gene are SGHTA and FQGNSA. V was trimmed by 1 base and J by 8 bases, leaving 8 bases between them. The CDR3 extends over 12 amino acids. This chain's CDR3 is CASSLELGGYTF. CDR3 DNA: TGTGCCAGCAGCTTAGAACTTGGAGGCTACACCTTC.

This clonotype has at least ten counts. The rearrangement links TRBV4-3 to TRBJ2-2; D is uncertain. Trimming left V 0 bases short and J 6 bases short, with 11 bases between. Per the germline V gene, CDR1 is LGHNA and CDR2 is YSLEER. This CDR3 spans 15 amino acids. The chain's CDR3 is CASSQDLEFSGELFF. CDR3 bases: TGCGCCAGCAGCCAAGATCTGGAGTTTTCCGGGGAGCTGTTTTTT.

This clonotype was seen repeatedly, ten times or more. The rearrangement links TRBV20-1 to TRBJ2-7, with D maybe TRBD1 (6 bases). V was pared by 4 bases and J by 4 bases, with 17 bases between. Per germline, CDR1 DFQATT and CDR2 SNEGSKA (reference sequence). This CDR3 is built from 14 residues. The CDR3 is CSAKQGWAPYEQYF. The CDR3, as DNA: TGCAGTGCTAAACAGGGTTGGGCGCCATACGAGCAGTACTTC.

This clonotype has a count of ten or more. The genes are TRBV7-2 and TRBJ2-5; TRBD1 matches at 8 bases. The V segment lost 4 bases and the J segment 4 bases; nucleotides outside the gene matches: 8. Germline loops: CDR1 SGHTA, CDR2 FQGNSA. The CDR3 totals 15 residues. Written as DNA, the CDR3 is TGTGCCAGCAGCTCTAACGGACAGGGCGGAGAGACCCAGTACTTC. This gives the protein CASSSNGQGGETQYF.

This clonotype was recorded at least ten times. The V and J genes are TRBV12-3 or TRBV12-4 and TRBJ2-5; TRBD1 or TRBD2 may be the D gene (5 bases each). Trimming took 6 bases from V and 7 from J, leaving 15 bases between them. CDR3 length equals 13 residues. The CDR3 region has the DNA TGTGCCAGCAGCCGGGACGACGGAGGGACCCAGTACTTC. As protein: CASSRDDGGTQYF.

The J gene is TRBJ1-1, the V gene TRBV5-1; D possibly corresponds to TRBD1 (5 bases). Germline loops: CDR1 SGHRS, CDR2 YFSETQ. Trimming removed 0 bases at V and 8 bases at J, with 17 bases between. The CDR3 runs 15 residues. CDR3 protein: CASSLAGTEGEEAFF. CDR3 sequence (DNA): TGCGCCAGCAGCTTGGCCGGGACGGAAGGCGAGGAAGCTTTCTTT. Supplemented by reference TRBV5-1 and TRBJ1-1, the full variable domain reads KAGVTQTPRYLIKTRGQQVTLSCSPISGHRSVSWYQQTPGQGLQFLFEYFSETQRNKGNFPGRFSGRQFSNSRSEMNVSTLELGDSALYLCASSLAGTEGEEAFFGQGTRLTVV.

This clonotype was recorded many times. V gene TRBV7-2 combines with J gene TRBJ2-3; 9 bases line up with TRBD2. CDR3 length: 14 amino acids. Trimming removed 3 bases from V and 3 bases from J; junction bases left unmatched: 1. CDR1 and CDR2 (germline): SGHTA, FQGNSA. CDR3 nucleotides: TGTGCCAGCAGCTTCGGACTAGCGACAGATACGCAGTATTTT. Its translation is CASSFGLATDTQYF.

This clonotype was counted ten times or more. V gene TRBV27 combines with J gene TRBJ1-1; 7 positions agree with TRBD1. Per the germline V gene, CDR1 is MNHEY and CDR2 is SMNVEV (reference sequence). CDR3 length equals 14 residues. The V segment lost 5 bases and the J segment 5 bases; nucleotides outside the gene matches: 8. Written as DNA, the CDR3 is TGTGCCAGCAGTAACGAGGAGGGGGCAACTGAAGCTTTCTTT. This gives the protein CASSNEEGATEAFF.

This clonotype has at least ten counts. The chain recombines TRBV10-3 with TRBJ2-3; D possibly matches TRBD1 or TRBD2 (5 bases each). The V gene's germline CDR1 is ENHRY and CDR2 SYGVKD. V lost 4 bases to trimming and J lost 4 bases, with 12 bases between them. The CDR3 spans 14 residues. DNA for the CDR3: TGTGCCATCAGTGGTTTCGGGGCCTCAGATACGCAGTATTTT. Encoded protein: CAISGFGASDTQYF.

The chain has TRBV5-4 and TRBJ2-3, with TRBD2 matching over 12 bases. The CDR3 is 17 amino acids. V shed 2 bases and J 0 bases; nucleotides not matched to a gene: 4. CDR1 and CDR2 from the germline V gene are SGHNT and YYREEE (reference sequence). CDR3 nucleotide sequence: TGTGCCAGCAGCTTACTAGCGGGGGGCCCGAGCACAGATACGCAGTATTTT. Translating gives CASSLLAGGPSTDTQYF. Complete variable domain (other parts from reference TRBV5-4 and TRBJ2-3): ETGVTQSPTHLIKTRGQQVTLRCSSQSGHNTVSWYQQALGQGPQFIFQYYREEENGRGNFPPRFSGLQFPNYSSELNVNALELDDSALYLCASSLLAGGPSTDTQYFGPGTRLTVL.

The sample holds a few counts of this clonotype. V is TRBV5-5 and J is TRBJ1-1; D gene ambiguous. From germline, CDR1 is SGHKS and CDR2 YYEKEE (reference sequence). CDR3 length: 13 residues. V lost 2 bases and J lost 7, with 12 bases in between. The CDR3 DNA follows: TGTGCCAGCAGCTTCATGGAGGAGAGTGAAGCTTTCTTT. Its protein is CASSFMEESEAFF. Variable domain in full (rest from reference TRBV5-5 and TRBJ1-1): DAGVTQSPTHLIKTRGQQVTLRCSPISGHKSVSWYQQVLGQGPQFIFQYYEKEERGRGNFPDRFSARQFPNYSSELNVNALLLGDSALYLCASSFMEESEAFFGQGTRLTVV.

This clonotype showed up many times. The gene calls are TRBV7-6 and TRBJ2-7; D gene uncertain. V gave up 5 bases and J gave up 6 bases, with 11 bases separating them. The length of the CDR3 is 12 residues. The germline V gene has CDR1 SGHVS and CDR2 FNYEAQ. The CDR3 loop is CASSKAAGEQYV. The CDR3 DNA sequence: TGTGCCAGCAGCAAGGCGGCAGGCGAGCAGTACGTC.

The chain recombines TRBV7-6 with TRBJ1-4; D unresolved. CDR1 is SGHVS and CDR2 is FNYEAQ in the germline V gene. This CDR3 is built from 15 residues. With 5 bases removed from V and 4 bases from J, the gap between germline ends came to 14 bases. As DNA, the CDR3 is TGTGCCAGCAGCGGAAAGACGTCGGTTAATGAAAAACTGTTTTTT. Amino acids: CASSGKTSVNEKLFF.

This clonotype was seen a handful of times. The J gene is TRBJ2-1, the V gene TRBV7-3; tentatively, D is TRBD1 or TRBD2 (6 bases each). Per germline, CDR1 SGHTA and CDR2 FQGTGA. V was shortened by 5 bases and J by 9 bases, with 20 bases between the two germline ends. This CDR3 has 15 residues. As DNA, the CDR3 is TGTGCCAGCAGCCTGCGAGTAGGGGGGAAGAGTGAGCAGTTCTTC. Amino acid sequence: CASSLRVGGKSEQFF.